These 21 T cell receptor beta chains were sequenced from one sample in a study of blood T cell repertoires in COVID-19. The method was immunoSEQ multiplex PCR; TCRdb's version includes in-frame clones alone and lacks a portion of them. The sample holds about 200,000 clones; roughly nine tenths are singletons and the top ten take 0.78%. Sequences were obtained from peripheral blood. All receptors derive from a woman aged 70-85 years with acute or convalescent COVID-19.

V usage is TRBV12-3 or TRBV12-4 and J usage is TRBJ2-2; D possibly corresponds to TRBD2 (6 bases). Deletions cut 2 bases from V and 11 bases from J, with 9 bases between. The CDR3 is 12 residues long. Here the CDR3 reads CASSLFSGELFF. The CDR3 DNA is TGTGCCAGCAGTTTATTTAGCGGAGAGCTGTTTTTT.

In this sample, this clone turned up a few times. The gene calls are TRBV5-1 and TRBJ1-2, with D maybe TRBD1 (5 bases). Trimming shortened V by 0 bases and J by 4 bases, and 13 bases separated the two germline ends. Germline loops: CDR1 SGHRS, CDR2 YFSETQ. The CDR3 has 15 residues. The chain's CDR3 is CASSLDGRDGYGYTF. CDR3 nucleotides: TGCGCCAGCAGCTTGGACGGGCGGGACGGCTATGGCTACACCTTC.

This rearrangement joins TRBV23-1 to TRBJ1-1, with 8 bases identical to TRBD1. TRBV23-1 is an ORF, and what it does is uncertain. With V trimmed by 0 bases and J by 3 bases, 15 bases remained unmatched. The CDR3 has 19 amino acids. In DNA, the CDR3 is TGCGCCAGCAGTCAATCCATCGGACAGGGAATTGGATGGGACACTGAAGCTTTCTTT. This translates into CASSQSIGQGIGWDTEAFF.

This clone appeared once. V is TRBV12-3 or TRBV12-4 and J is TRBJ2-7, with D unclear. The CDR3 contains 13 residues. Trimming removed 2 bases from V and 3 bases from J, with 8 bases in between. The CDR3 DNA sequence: TGTGCCAGCAGTTTACCGCCGAGCTACGAGCAGTACTTC. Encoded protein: CASSLPPSYEQYF.

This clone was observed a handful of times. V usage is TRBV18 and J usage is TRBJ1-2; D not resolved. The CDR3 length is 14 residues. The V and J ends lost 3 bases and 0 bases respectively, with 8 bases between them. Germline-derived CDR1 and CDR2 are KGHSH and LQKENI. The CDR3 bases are TGTGCCAGCTCACCCGGGTCGTCTAACTATGGCTACACCTTC. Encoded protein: CASSPGSSNYGYTF. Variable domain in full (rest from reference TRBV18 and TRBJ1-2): NAGVMQNPRHLVRRRGQEARLRCSPMKGHSHVYWYRQLPEEGLKFMVYLQKENIIDESGMPKERFSAEFPKEGPSILRIQQVVRGDSAAYFCASSPGSSNYGYTFGSGTRLTVV.

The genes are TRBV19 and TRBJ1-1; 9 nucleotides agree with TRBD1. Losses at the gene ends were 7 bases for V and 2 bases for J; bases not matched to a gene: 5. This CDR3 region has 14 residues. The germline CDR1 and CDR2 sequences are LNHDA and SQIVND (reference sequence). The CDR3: CASTRDRVNTEAFF. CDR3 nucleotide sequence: TGTGCCAGTACCAGGGACAGGGTCAACACTGAAGCTTTCTTT.

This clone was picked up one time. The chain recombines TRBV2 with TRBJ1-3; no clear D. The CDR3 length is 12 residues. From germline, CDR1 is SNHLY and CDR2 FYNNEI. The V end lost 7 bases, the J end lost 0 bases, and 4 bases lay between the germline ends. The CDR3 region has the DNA TGTGCCAGCATCCGCTCTGGAAACACCATATATTTT. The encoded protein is CASIRSGNTIYF.

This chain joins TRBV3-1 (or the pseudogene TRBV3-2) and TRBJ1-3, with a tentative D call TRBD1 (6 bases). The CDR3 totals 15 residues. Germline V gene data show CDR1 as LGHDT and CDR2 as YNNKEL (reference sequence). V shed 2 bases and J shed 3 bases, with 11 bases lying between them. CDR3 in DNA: TGTGCCAGCAGCCAAAGAGGACAGAGTGGAAACACCATATATTTT. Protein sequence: CASSQRGQSGNTIYF.

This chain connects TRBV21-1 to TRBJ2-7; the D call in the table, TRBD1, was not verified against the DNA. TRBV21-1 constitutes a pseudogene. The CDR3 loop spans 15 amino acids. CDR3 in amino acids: CASSAPGQGADEQYF. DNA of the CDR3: TGTGCCAGCAGCGCCCCGGGACAGGGGGCTGACGAGCAGTACTTC.

DNA for the CDR3: TGTGCCACCAGCATACGACAGGGAGGCTACGAGCAGTACTTC. Translation gives CATSIRQGGYEQYF. The chain employs TRBV15 and TRBJ2-7, with a possible D match to TRBD1 (7 bases). Trimming removed 4 bases from V and 3 bases from J, with 13 bases in between. CDR3 length equals 14 residues. Germline V CDR1 and CDR2: LNHNV, YYDKDF (reference sequence).

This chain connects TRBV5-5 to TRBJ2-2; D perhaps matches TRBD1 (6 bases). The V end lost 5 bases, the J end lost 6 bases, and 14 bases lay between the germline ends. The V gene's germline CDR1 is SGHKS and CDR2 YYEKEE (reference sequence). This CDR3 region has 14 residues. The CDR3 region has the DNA TGTGCCAGCAGACCGATACAGGGACCCGGGGAGCTGTTTTTT. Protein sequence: CASRPIQGPGELFF.

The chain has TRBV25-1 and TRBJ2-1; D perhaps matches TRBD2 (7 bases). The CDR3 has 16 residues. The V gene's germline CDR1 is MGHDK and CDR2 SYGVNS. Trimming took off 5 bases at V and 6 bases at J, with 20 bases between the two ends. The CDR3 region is CASSSRGGGKGNEQFF. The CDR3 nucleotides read TGTGCCAGCAGTTCCCGAGGGGGGGGCAAGGGCAATGAGCAGTTCTTC.

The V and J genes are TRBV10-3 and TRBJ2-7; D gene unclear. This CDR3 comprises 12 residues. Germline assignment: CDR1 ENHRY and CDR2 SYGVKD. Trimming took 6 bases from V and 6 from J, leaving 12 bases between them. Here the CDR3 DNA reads TGTGCCATCAGGACCCCAGGATTCGAGCAGTACTTC. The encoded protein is CAIRTPGFEQYF.

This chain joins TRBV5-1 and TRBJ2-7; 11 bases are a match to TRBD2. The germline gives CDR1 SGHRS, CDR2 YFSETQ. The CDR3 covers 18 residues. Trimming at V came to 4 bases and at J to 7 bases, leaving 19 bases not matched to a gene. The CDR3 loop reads CASSNLAGGPTAFGEQYF. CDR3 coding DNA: TGCGCCAGCAGCAATTTAGCGGGAGGGCCTACAGCTTTCGGGGAGCAGTACTTC.

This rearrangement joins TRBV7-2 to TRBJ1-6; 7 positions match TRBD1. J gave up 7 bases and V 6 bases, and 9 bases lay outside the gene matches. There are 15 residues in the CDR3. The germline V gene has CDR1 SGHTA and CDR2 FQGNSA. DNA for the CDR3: TGTGCCAGCAGATTACCGGGACAGTGGAATTCACCCCTCCACTTT. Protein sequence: CASRLPGQWNSPLHF. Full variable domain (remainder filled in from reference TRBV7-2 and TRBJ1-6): GAGVSQSPSNKVTEKGKDVELRCDPISGHTALYWYRQSLGQGLEFLIYFQGNSAPDKSGLPSDRFSAERTGGSVSTLTIQRTQQEDSAVYLCASRLPGQWNSPLHFGNGTRLTVT.

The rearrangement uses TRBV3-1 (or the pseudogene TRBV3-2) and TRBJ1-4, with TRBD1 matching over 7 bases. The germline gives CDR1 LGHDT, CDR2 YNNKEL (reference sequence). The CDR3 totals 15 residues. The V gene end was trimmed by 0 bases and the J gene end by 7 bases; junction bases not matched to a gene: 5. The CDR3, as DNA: TGTGCCAGCAGCCAAGACACAGGGGTTGCTGAAAAACTGTTTTTT. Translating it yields CASSQDTGVAEKLFF.

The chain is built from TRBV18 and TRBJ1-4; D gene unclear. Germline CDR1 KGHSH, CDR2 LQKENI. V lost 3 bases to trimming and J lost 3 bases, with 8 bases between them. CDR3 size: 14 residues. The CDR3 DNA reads TGTGCCAGCTCACCGTGGCCTGCTAATGAAAAACTGTTTTTT. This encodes CASSPWPANEKLFF.

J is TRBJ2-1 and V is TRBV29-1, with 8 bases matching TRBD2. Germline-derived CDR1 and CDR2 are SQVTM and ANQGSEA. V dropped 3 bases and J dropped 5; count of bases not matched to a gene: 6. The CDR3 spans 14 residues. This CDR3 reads CSVDLTSVNNEQFF. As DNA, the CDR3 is TGCAGCGTTGATTTGACTAGCGTAAACAATGAGCAGTTCTTC.

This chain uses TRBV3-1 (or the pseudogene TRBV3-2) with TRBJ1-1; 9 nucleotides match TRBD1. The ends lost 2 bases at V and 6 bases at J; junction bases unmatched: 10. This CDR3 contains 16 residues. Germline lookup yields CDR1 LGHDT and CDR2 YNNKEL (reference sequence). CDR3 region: CASSQYRGRPSPEAFF. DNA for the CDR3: TGTGCCAGCAGCCAATACAGGGGGCGGCCATCTCCTGAAGCTTTCTTT.

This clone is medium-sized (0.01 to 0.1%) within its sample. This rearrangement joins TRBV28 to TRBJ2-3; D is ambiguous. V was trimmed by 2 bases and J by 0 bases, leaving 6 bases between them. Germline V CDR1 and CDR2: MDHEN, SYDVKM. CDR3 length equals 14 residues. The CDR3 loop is CASSLATSTDTQYF. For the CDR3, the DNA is TGTGCCAGCAGTTTAGCGACTAGCACAGATACGCAGTATTTT.

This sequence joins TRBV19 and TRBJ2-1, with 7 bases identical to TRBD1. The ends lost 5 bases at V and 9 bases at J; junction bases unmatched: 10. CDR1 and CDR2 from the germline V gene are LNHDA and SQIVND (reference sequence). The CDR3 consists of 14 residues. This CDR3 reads CASSFTDRSAEQFF. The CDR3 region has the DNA TGTGCCAGTAGTTTCACGGACAGGTCGGCTGAGCAGTTCTTC.